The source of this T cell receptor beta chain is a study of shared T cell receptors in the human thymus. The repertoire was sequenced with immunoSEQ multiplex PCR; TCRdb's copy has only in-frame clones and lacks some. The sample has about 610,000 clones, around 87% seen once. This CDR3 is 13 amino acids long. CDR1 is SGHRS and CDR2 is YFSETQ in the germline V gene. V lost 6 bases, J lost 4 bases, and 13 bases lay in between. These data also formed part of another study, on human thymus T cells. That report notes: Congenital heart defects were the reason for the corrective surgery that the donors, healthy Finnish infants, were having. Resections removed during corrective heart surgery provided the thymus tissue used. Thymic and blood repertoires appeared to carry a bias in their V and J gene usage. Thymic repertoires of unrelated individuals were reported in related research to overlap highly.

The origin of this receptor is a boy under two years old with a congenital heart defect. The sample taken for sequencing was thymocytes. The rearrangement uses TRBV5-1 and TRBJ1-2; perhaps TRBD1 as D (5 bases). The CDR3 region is CASKGQDIYGYTF. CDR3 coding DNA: TGCGCCAGCAAGGGGCAGGACATCTATGGCTACACCTTC.